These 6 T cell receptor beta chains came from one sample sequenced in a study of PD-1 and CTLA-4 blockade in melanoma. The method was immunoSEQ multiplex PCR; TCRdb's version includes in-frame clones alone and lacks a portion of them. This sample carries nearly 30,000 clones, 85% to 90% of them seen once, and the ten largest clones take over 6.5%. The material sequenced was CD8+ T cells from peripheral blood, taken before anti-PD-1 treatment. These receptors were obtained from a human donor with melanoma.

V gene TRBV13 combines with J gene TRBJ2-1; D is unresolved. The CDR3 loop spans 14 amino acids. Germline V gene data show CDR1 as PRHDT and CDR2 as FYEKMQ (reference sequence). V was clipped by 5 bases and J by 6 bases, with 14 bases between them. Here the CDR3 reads CASSPQTGANEQFF. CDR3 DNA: TGTGCCAGCAGCCCACAGACGGGTGCCAATGAGCAGTTCTTC. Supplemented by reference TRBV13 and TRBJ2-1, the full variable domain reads AAGVIQSPRHLIKEKRETATLKCYPIPRHDTVYWYQQGPGQDPQFLISFYEKMQSDKGSIPDRFSAQQFSDYHSELNMSSLELGDSALYFCASSPQTGANEQFFGPGTRLTVL.

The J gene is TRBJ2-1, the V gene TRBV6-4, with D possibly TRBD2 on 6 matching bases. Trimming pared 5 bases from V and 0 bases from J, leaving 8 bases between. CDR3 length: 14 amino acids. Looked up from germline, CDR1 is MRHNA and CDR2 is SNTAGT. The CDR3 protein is CASSQGGSYNEQFF. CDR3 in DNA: TGTGCCAGCAGTCAGGGAGGCTCCTACAATGAGCAGTTCTTC.

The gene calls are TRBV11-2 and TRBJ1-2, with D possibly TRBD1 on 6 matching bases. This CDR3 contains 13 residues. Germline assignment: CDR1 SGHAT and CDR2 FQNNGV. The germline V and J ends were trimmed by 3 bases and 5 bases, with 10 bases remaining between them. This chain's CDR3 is CASSFGGGYGYTF. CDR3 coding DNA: TGTGCCAGCAGCTTCGGGGGCGGGTATGGCTACACCTTC.

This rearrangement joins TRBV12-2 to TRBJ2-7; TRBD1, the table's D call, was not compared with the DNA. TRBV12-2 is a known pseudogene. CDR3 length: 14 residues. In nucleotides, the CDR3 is TGTGCAAGTCGCTGCTGGGACAGGGGGCACGAGCAGTACTTC. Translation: CASRCWDRGHEQYF.

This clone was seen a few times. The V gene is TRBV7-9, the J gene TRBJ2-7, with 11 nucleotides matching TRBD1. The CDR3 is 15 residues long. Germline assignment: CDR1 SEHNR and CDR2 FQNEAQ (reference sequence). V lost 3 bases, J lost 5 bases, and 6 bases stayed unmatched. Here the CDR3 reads CASSFVDRGRDEQYF. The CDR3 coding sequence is TGTGCCAGCAGCTTTGTGGACAGGGGGCGCGACGAGCAGTACTTC.

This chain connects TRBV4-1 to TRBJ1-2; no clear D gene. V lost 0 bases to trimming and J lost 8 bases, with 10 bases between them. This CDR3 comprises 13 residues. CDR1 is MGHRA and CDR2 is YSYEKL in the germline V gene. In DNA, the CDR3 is TGCGCCAGCAGCCAAGAAGCAGAATGGGGCTACACCTTC. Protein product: CASSQEAEWGYTF.